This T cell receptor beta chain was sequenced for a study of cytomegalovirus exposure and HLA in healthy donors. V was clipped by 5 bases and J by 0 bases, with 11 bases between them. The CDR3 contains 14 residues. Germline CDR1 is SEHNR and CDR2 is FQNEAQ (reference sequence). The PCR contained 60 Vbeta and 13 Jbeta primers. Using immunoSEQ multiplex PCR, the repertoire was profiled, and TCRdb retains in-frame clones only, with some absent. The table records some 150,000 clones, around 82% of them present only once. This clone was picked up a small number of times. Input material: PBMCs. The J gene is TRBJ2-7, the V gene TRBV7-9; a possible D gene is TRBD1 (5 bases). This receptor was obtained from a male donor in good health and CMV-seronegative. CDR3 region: CASSTGQGSYEQYF. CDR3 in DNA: TGTGCCAGCAGCACCGGTCAGGGCTCCTACGAGCAGTACTTC.